The 18 T cell receptor beta chains below all came from one sample that was sequenced in a study of OX40 agonist ivuxolimab in advanced cancers. TCRdb's table, derived via immunoSEQ multiplex PCR, lists solely in-frame clones and lacks some. Here the sample spans under 85,000 clones, about 88% being singletons. Sequences were derived from CD4+ or CD8+ T cells sorted from blood, sampled in a trial of the OX40 agonist ivuxolimab. The receptors shown here come from an adult with an advanced solid tumor such as melanoma, head and neck, liver or kidney cancer.

This clone has only one observation. The chain uses TRBV7-8 and TRBJ1-4; tentatively, D is TRBD1 (5 bases). CDR3 length: 15 amino acids. Germline CDR1 SGHVS, CDR2 FQNEAQ. V was shortened by 2 bases and J by 5 bases, with 12 bases between the two germline ends. CDR3 nucleotides: TGTGCCAGCAGCTTAAAGGGACGGCACAATGAAAAACTGTTTTTT. Translated: CASSLKGRHNEKLFF.

DNA for the CDR3: TGCAGCGTCGCCTCCGGGACTAGTCCAGATACGCAGTATTTT. Translating gives CSVASGTSPDTQYF. The J gene is TRBJ2-3, the V gene TRBV29-1, with TRBD2 matching over 8 bases. The junction had 9 bases not matched to a gene; V was cut back by 6 bases and J by 4 bases. This CDR3 has 14 amino acids. Germline V gene sequence: CDR1 SQVTM, CDR2 ANQGSEA.

In its sample, this clone was seen a few times. The chain couples TRBV27 to TRBJ2-7, with D hard to call. Trimming took off 2 bases at V and 4 bases at J, with 12 bases between the two ends. The CDR3 runs 14 residues. Germline lookup yields CDR1 MNHEY and CDR2 SMNVEV (reference sequence). CDR3: CASSLLGKEYEQYF. Here the CDR3 DNA reads TGTGCCAGCAGTTTACTCGGCAAGGAGTACGAGCAGTACTTC.

The chain employs TRBV7-9 and TRBJ1-2; D is uncertain. Germline-derived CDR1 and CDR2 are SEHNR and FQNEAQ (reference sequence). The CDR3 has 15 amino acids. V was trimmed by 8 bases and J by 3 bases, leaving 19 bases between them. The CDR3 DNA sequence: TGTGCCAGCTCTAAGGCCCGAGGCGTCTACTATGGCTACACCTTC. It is translated as CASSKARGVYYGYTF.

This clone was seen a handful of times. This chain links TRBV7-2 with TRBJ1-3; D is unclear. The CDR3 runs to 15 residues. Germline V gene lookup returns CDR1 SGHTA and CDR2 FQGNSA. V was trimmed by 2 bases and J by 4 bases, leaving 12 bases between them. The DNA for the CDR3 is TGTGCCAGCAGCTTAAGTTGGGGATACGGAAACACCATATATTTT. It encodes CASSLSWGYGNTIYF.

The chain is built from TRBV4-1 and TRBJ1-4, with TRBD1 as a possible D gene (6 bases). The CDR3 has 16 residues. Between the trimmed V and J ends, which lost 6 bases and 0 bases, there was a span of 14 bases. Germline V gene sequence: CDR1 MGHRA, CDR2 YSYEKL. This CDR3 is CASRGGGLATNEKLFF. CDR3 bases: TGCGCCAGCAGAGGGGGGGGACTCGCAACTAATGAAAAACTGTTTTTT.

The chain employs TRBV19 and TRBJ1-1; 7 bases are shared with TRBD1. Germline V gene data show CDR1 as LNHDA and CDR2 as SQIVND (reference sequence). The CDR3 sequence is 13 residues long. The junction had 6 bases not matched to a gene; V was cut back by 8 bases and J by 3 bases. In DNA, the CDR3 is TGTGCCAGTGTAACCAGGGGGTACACTGAAGCTTTCTTT. This translates into CASVTRGYTEAFF.

This sequence joins TRBV7-9 and TRBJ2-1, with D unresolved. The CDR3 spans 16 residues. Germline lookup yields CDR1 SEHNR and CDR2 FQNEAQ (reference sequence). Deletions cut 2 bases from V and 0 bases from J, with 11 bases between. The CDR3 is CASSLRRTSSYNEQFF. The CDR3 bases are TGTGCCAGCAGCTTAAGACGGACGAGCTCCTACAATGAGCAGTTCTTC. The full variable domain, its missing parts supplied by reference TRBV7-9 and TRBJ2-1, is DTGVSQNPRHKITKRGQNVTFRCDPISEHNRLYWYRQTLGQGPEFLTYFQNEAQLEKSRLLSDRFSAERPKGSFSTLEIQRTEQGDSAMYLCASSLRRTSSYNEQFFGPGTRLTVL.

The CDR3 loop reads CASSYSGTSGTGELFF. For the CDR3, the DNA is TGTGCCAGCAGTTACTCCGGGACTAGCGGCACCGGGGAGCTGTTTTTT. The chain recombines TRBV27 with TRBJ2-2, with 11 bases that match TRBD2. The CDR3 is 16 residues long. From germline, CDR1 is MNHEY and CDR2 SMNVEV (reference sequence). The V and J ends lost 4 bases and 4 bases, in that order; junction bases with no gene match: 5.

This chain joins TRBV7-9 and TRBJ2-3, with TRBD2 identical over 9 bases. CDR1 is SEHNR and CDR2 is FQNEAQ in the germline V gene (reference sequence). The CDR3 spans 15 residues. J lost 2 bases, V lost 5 bases, and 5 bases had no gene match. The CDR3 DNA reads as TGTGCCAGCAGCCAGGGACTAGCAGACACAGATACGCAGTATTTT. It yields the protein CASSQGLADTDTQYF.

This chain joins TRBV7-2 and TRBJ2-2, with D maybe TRBD2 (5 bases). The CDR3 contains 14 residues. Germline V gene lookup returns CDR1 SGHTA and CDR2 FQGNSA. V gave up 5 bases and J gave up 6 bases, with 13 bases separating them. The CDR3 DNA reads TGTGCCAGCAGCCTGCAGCGGCCCCCCGGGGAGCTGTTTTTT. It yields the protein CASSLQRPPGELFF.

V and J are TRBV5-4 and TRBJ2-1; 7 bases are a match to TRBD1. The ends lost 1 base at V and 0 bases at J; junction bases unmatched: 7. Germline V gene sequence: CDR1 SGHNT, CDR2 YYREEE (reference sequence). This CDR3 is built from 17 residues. The CDR3 protein is CASSLLVRQGSYNEQFF. The CDR3 DNA is TGTGCCAGCAGCTTGTTAGTCCGACAGGGCTCCTACAATGAGCAGTTCTTC.

This rearrangement joins TRBV29-1 to TRBJ2-2, with 7 nucleotides matching TRBD1. The ends lost 5 bases at V and 8 bases at J; junction bases unmatched: 11. The CDR3 contains 14 residues. CDR1 is SQVTM, CDR2 ANQGSEA, per germline. The CDR3 spells CSVTDRELVGELFF. CDR3 DNA sequence: TGCAGCGTTACCGACAGGGAGTTGGTGGGGGAGCTGTTTTTT.

The CDR3 region has the DNA TGTGCCAGCAGCGTAGAATTGGGGTGGGAACTAGCCAAAAACATTCAGTACTTC. Its protein product is CASSVELGWELAKNIQYF. This chain joins TRBV9 and TRBJ2-4, with no clear D. Germline CDR1 is SGDLS and CDR2 is YYNGEE. CDR3 length: 18 amino acids. V was trimmed by 0 bases and J by 0 bases, leaving 16 bases between them.

The chain carries TRBV5-1 and TRBJ2-5; TRBD1 matches at 11 bases. CDR1 is SGHRS, CDR2 YFSETQ, per germline. With V trimmed by 5 bases and J by 4 bases, 13 bases remained unmatched. This CDR3 has 17 amino acids. CDR3 DNA: TGCGCCAGCAGTCGGGTGGGACAGGGGGGTGCGACAGAGACCCAGTACTTC. Amino acid sequence: CASSRVGQGGATETQYF.

V and J are TRBV4-3 and TRBJ1-6; D call uncertain. V lost 4 bases, J lost 2 bases, and 15 bases lay in between. The CDR3 runs to 17 residues. Germline assignment: CDR1 LGHNA and CDR2 YSLEER. The CDR3 sequence: CASSLVYVGTYNSPLHF. The CDR3 DNA reads as TGCGCCAGCAGCCTCGTTTATGTGGGCACCTATAATTCACCCCTCCACTTT.

The chain couples TRBV5-1 to TRBJ2-5, with a tentative D call TRBD1 (6 bases). V lost 3 bases and J 6 bases, leaving 15 bases between the germline ends. The CDR3 totals 14 residues. Germline V lookup: CDR1 SGHRS, CDR2 YFSETQ. Here the CDR3 reads CASSSTGWIQTQYF. CDR3 coding DNA: TGCGCCAGCAGCTCAACAGGGTGGATACAGACCCAGTACTTC.

V gene TRBV6-6 combines with J gene TRBJ1-1; D unclear. The length of the CDR3 is 15 residues. Between the trimmed V and J ends, which lost 2 bases and 1 base, there was a span of 11 bases. The V gene's germline CDR1 is MNHNY and CDR2 SVGAGI (reference sequence). The CDR3 protein is CASSYENTGNTEAFF. The CDR3 bases are TGTGCCAGCAGTTACGAGAACACTGGGAACACTGAAGCTTTCTTT.